This T cell receptor (beta chain) was recovered during a study of blood T cell repertoires in COVID-19. In the study overall: Sites in the United States, Italy and Spain provided acute and convalescent COVID-19 samples. The cDNA or gDNA used as material had been derived from T cells, B-cell-depleted T cells, or PBMCs.

In the original workflow: Amplification with reference gene primers provided the estimates of nucleated cell counts. Some clones are missing from TCRdb's copy, which holds only in-frame ones; the method was immunoSEQ multiplex PCR. The V and J calls and the clone size are those of that table, but D and trimming were determined from the DNA. Of approximately 170,000 clones listed, over 75% are singletons. Germline V lookup: CDR1 SGHRS, CDR2 YFSETQ. V was clipped by 4 bases and J by 4 bases, with 11 bases between them. This CDR3 spans 13 amino acids. The receptor's source is a man aged 65-85 years who had recovered from COVID-19. Sequenced: peripheral blood. The chain is built from TRBV5-1 and TRBJ2-5; D unclear. The DNA of the CDR3 is TGCGCCAGCAGCACGGCTAGAGGAGAGACCCAGTACTTC. This encodes CASSTARGETQYF.